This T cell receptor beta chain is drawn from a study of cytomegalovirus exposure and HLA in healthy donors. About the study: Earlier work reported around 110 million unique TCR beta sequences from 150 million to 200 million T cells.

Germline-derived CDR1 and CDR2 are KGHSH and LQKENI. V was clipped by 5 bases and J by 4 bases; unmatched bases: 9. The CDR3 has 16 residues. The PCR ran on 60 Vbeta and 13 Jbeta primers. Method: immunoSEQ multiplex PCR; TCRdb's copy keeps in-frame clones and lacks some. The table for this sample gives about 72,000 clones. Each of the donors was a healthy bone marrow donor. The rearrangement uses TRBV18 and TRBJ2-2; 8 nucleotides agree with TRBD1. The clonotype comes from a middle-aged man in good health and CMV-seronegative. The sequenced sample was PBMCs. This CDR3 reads CASSWSGQGTTGELFF. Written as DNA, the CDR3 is TGTGCCAGCTCATGGTCCGGACAGGGCACCACCGGGGAGCTGTTTTTT.